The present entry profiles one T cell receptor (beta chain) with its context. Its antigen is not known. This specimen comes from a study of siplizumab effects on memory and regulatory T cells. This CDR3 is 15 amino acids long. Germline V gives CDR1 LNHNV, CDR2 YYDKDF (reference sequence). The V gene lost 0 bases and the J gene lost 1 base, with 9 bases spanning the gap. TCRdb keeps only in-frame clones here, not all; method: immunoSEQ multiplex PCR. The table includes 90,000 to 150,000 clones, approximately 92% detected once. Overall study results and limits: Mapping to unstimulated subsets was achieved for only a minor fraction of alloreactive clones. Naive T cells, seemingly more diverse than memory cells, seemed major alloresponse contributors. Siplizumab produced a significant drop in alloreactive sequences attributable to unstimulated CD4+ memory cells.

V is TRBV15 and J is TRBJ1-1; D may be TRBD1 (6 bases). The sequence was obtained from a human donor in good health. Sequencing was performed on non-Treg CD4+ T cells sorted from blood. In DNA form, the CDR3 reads TGTGCCACCAGCAGAGACAGGGGATGGAACACTGAAGCTTTCTTT. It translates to CATSRDRGWNTEAFF.